This T cell receptor beta chain was sequenced during a study of human T cells and chemical hapten exposure. To note about this clonotype: Its target is not known.

The time point here: patch test 2, 6 weeks after DPC sensitization. As for treatment: therapeutic diphenylcyclopropenone sensitization with weekly scalp DPC. V lost 3 bases and J lost 7, with 10 bases in between. This CDR3 is built from 14 residues. TCRdb re-derived calls from the RACE reads in MiXCR, one entry per CDR3 protein. The sample holds around 130,000 distinct CDR3 sequences, around 11% seen once. Broader study findings: Patch test scores rose with PT1 expanded TCR counts, a positive correlation. It was expanded TCRs that formed significantly more large CDR3 similarity clusters than controls did.

The J gene is TRBJ1-6, the V gene TRBV12-3 or TRBV12-4; D is undetermined. The TCR comes from a woman aged 45 to 65 with alopecia areata. Some clones in this sample may be carry-over from other donors' samples. Sequencing used whole blood, obtained in connection with sensitization to the hapten diphenylcyclopropenone (DPC). In DNA, the CDR3 is TGTGCCAGCAGTTTGGGTTGGGGAAATTCACCCCTCCACTTT. Translating gives CASSLGWGNSPLHF.